The 25 T cell receptor beta chains below were found in one sample sequenced in a study of cytomegalovirus exposure and HLA in healthy donors. This PCR relied on a set of 60 Vbeta primers and 13 Jbeta primers. Here immunoSEQ multiplex PCR was the method, and the copy in TCRdb shows in-frame clones only, minus some. Altogether some 200,000 clones are present, roughly 9.5% being singletons, with the ten largest covering over 1%. The sample comprised PBMCs. The receptors here all came from a young woman in good health and CMV-seropositive.

V gene TRBV14 combines with J gene TRBJ1-4; 9 nucleotides match TRBD1. Germline V CDR1 and CDR2: SGHDN, FVKESK. The CDR3 spans 16 residues. J was trimmed by 10 bases and V by 4 bases; bases with no gene match: 13. The CDR3 coding sequence is TGTGCCAGCAGCCGAGCACTCACAGGGGGCGGGGTAAAACTGTTTTTT. Translated, it gives CASSRALTGGGVKLFF.

The sample holds a few counts of this clone. V is TRBV5-4 and J is TRBJ2-3, with 11 bases that match TRBD2. The CDR3 has 15 amino acids. The germline CDR1 and CDR2 sequences are SGHNT and YYREEE (reference sequence). The junction had 3 bases not matched to a gene; V was cut back by 4 bases and J by 2 bases. CDR3 DNA: TGTGCCAGCAGCATTAGCGGGAGGGCCACAGATACGCAGTATTTT. Translated, it gives CASSISGRATDTQYF.

The chain carries TRBV5-1 and TRBJ1-2, with 8 positions matching TRBD1. Trimming removed 4 bases from V and 8 bases from J; junction bases left unmatched: 16. CDR1 is SGHRS and CDR2 is YFSETQ in the germline V gene. The CDR3 covers 16 residues. The CDR3 region is CASSPGASTGEEGYTF. For the CDR3, the DNA is TGCGCCAGCAGCCCCGGGGCATCGACAGGGGAGGAAGGCTACACCTTC. The full variable domain, with the rest looked up from reference TRBV5-1 and TRBJ1-2, is KAGVTQTPRYLIKTRGQQVTLSCSPISGHRSVSWYQQTPGQGLQFLFEYFSETQRNKGNFPGRFSGRQFSNSRSEMNVSTLELGDSALYLCASSPGASTGEEGYTFGSGTRLTVV.

The CDR3 bases are TGTGCCAGCAGCTCTACAGGGGCACTTAACTATGGCTACACCTTC. Translation: CASSSTGALNYGYTF. This chain joins TRBV7-9 and TRBJ1-2; 7 nucleotides line up with TRBD1. The germline CDR1 and CDR2 sequences are SEHNR and FQNEAQ (reference sequence). Unmatched junction bases numbered 6, after V lost 4 bases and J lost 1 base. The CDR3 totals 15 residues.

The rearrangement uses TRBV2 and TRBJ2-7; 13 nucleotides align to TRBD2. The germline CDR1 and CDR2 sequences are SNHLY and FYNNEI. CDR3 length: 15 residues. V was pared by 6 bases and J by 1 base, with 3 bases of the junction left unmatched. The CDR3 DNA sequence: TGTGCCAGCAGCCGGGGACTAGCGGGGTCCTACGAGCAGTACTTC. Translation: CASSRGLAGSYEQYF.

DNA for the CDR3: TGTGCCAGCAGCCCTAAAGGGGGGGTGAACACTGAAGCTTTCTTT. This sequence encodes CASSPKGGVNTEAFF. This rearrangement joins TRBV11-2 to TRBJ1-1; a possible D gene is TRBD1 (6 bases). The CDR3 covers 15 residues. V dropped 5 bases and J dropped 0 bases, with 13 bases sitting between them. CDR1 is SGHAT and CDR2 is FQNNGV in the germline V gene.

The rearrangement uses TRBV5-1 and TRBJ2-1; D possibly corresponds to TRBD2 (5 bases). This CDR3 spans 14 amino acids. Trimming pared 7 bases from V and 9 bases from J, leaving 20 bases between. The V gene's germline CDR1 is SGHRS and CDR2 YFSETQ. The CDR3 region has the DNA TGCGCCAGCCAGCCTAGGACTCCGAGTAGTGAGCAGTTCTTC. Encoded protein: CASQPRTPSSEQFF.

Only a few counts were recorded for this clone. This sequence joins TRBV5-6 and TRBJ1-5; D remains unclear. The CDR3 covers 13 residues. Deletions cut 2 bases from V and 13 bases from J, with 16 bases between. Germline V lookup: CDR1 SGHDT, CDR2 YYEEEE. The DNA of the CDR3 is TGTGCCAGCAGCTTCGGGAACGGAGTGGGACAGCATTTT. Translated, it gives CASSFGNGVGQHF.

The chain carries TRBV11-3 and TRBJ1-1; D gene uncertain. Germline V gene lookup returns CDR1 SGHNT and CDR2 YENEEA. V dropped 5 bases and J dropped 4 bases, with 17 bases sitting between them. CDR3 size: 15 residues. CDR3 amino acids: CASSKGVAESTEAFF. CDR3 coding DNA: TGTGCCAGCAGCAAGGGAGTCGCGGAGAGCACTGAAGCTTTCTTT.

The V and J genes are TRBV15 and TRBJ2-7; tentatively, D is TRBD2 (6 bases). V lost 5 bases to trimming and J lost 0 bases, with 14 bases between them. In germline, CDR1 is LNHNV, CDR2 YYDKDF (reference sequence). The CDR3 consists of 15 residues. CDR3 protein: CATSLTREISYEQYF. The CDR3 DNA follows: TGTGCCACCAGCTTGACACGGGAGATCTCCTACGAGCAGTACTTC.

V and J are TRBV30 and TRBJ1-5; 7 bases map to TRBD1. The junction had 7 bases not matched to a gene; V was cut back by 1 base and J by 1 base. The germline V gene has CDR1 GTSNPN and CDR2 SVGIG (reference sequence). There are 16 residues in the CDR3. The CDR3 nucleotides are TGTGCCTGGAGTGCCCGTTGGACAGGAAGCAATCAGCCCCAGCATTTT. Its protein is CAWSARWTGSNQPQHF.

This clone was detected a few times. The chain uses TRBV6-5 and TRBJ1-5; unclear D gene. This CDR3 is 14 amino acids long. CDR1 is MNHEY and CDR2 is SVGAGI in the germline V gene. With 2 bases removed from V and 2 bases from J, the gap between germline ends came to 7 bases. CDR3 amino acids: CASSYGSGNQPQHF. CDR3 nucleotides: TGTGCCAGCAGTTACGGTTCGGGCAATCAGCCCCAGCATTTT.

There are a few counts of this clone. The chain employs TRBV7-2 and TRBJ1-1, with TRBD1 as a possible D gene (5 bases). There are 15 residues in the CDR3. The germline V gene encodes CDR1 SGHTA and CDR2 FQGNSA. V was shortened by 0 bases and J by 4 bases, with 12 bases between the two germline ends. The CDR3: CASSLATAGFTEAFF. CDR3 sequence (DNA): TGTGCCAGCAGCTTAGCGACAGCGGGCTTCACTGAAGCTTTCTTT.

The chain carries TRBV7-2 and TRBJ1-2; tentative D call: TRBD1 (6 bases). The CDR3 length is 13 residues. The germline CDR1 and CDR2 sequences are SGHTA and FQGNSA. The V gene lost 5 bases and the J gene lost 7 bases, with 14 bases spanning the gap. CDR3 nucleotides: TGTGCCAGCAGCGAACATGGACAGATTGGCTACACCTTC. It codes for CASSEHGQIGYTF.

The chain combines TRBV25-1 with TRBJ2-1, with a tentative D call TRBD2 (5 bases). The germline gives CDR1 MGHDK, CDR2 SYGVNS. The V end lost 8 bases, the J end lost 8 bases, and 10 bases lay between the germline ends. The CDR3 covers 11 residues. CDR3 sequence reads: CASLLGDEQFF. The CDR3 DNA reads as TGTGCCAGCCTACTCGGGGATGAGCAGTTCTTC.

This clone was seen a few times. The chain uses TRBV18 and TRBJ2-1; weak D call: TRBD2 (5 bases). Germline V gives CDR1 KGHSH, CDR2 LQKENI. V was shortened by 3 bases and J by 3 bases, with 15 bases between the two germline ends. This CDR3 spans 16 amino acids. CDR3 region: CASSPGYEGLYNEQFF. CDR3 nucleotides: TGTGCCAGCTCACCGGGGTATGAGGGTCTCTACAATGAGCAGTTCTTC.

The rearrangement links TRBV5-4 to TRBJ2-7; TRBD1 matches at 10 bases. The CDR3 length is 15 residues. Germline CDR1 SGHNT, CDR2 YYREEE (reference sequence). V shed 2 bases and J 7 bases; nucleotides not matched to a gene: 9. The CDR3 DNA sequence: TGTGCCAGCAGCTTACCCGGGACAGGGGTTAGGGAGCAGTACTTC. Translation gives CASSLPGTGVREQYF.

This clone has only a few counts. The chain couples TRBV5-4 to TRBJ1-4; D remains unclear. This CDR3 is 18 amino acids long. Looked up from germline, CDR1 is SGHNT and CDR2 is YYREEE (reference sequence). Trimming left V 3 bases short and J 4 bases short, with 22 bases between. The CDR3 region is CASSSGGVPRRGNEKLFF. CDR3 in DNA: TGTGCCAGCAGCTCGGGCGGGGTACCCCGGCGGGGTAATGAAAAACTGTTTTTT.

CDR3 region: CSVDGGLQSQLYF. CDR3 coding DNA: TGCAGCGTTGATGGGGGCCTCCAGTCCCAATTATACTTC. V and J are TRBV29-1 and TRBJ2-5, with D possibly matching TRBD1 (6 bases). The CDR3 covers 13 residues. Per the germline V gene, CDR1 is SQVTM and CDR2 is ANQGSEA. The germline V and J ends were trimmed by 3 bases and 14 bases, with 22 bases remaining between them.

The rearrangement uses TRBV5-5 and TRBJ2-3; D perhaps matches TRBD1 (8 bases). The CDR3 covers 17 residues. CDR1 is SGHKS and CDR2 is YYEKEE in the germline V gene (reference sequence). Trimming removed 4 bases from V and 2 bases from J, with 20 bases in between. CDR3 amino acids: CASSLRGGQVPTDTQYF. The CDR3 DNA reads TGTGCCAGCAGCCTCAGGGGGGGACAGGTCCCCACAGATACGCAGTATTTT.

This sequence joins TRBV14 and TRBJ1-2, with 7 bases that match TRBD1. Trimming cost V 4 bases and J 3 bases; bases outside gene matches: 5. CDR1 SGHDN and CDR2 FVKESK come from the germline V gene. This CDR3 has 14 amino acids. The CDR3 is CASSPGTAHYGYTF. DNA for the CDR3: TGTGCCAGCAGCCCCGGGACAGCCCACTATGGCTACACCTTC. The full variable domain, rest sourced from reference TRBV14 and TRBJ1-2, is EAGVTQFPSHSVIEKGQTVTLRCDPISGHDNLYWYRRVMGKEIKFLLHFVKESKQDESGMPNNRFLAERTGGTYSTLKVQPAELEDSGVYFCASSPGTAHYGYTFGSGTRLTVV.

V is TRBV5-1 and J is TRBJ2-6; 9 nucleotides line up with TRBD1. V was pared by 4 bases and J by 0 bases, with 5 bases of the junction left unmatched. Germline values: CDR1 SGHRS, CDR2 YFSETQ. CDR3 length equals 17 residues. CDR3 protein: CASSRQGGYSGANVLTF. The DNA for the CDR3 is TGCGCCAGCAGCCGACAGGGGGGATACTCTGGGGCCAACGTCCTGACTTTC.

V gene TRBV7-6 combines with J gene TRBJ2-1; no clear D gene. V was shortened by 5 bases and J by 4 bases, with 9 bases between the two germline ends. CDR3 length: 13 residues. Germline CDR1 is SGHVS and CDR2 is FNYEAQ. In DNA form, the CDR3 reads TGTGCCAGCAGCCCCCTGGCTTACAATGAGCAGTTCTTC. Its translation is CASSPLAYNEQFF.

The sample holds a few counts of this clone. The chain joins TRBV5-1 to TRBJ2-1; TRBD1 matches at 7 bases. CDR3 size: 13 residues. V trimming: 4 bases; J trimming: 4 bases; junction bases outside the gene matches: 2. CDR1 and CDR2 from the germline V gene are SGHRS and YFSETQ. CDR3 coding DNA: TGCGCCAGCAGCCGACAGGGTTACAATGAGCAGTTCTTC. It is translated as CASSRQGYNEQFF.

V usage is TRBV7-8 and J usage is TRBJ2-7, with a weak D call TRBD2 (5 bases). This CDR3 comprises 16 residues. The germline V gene encodes CDR1 SGHVS and CDR2 FQNEAQ. V shed 5 bases and J shed 0 bases, with 17 bases lying between them. The CDR3 DNA reads TGTGCCAGCAGCCTTCGACCGGGGATAGGCTCCTACGAGCAGTACTTC. This translates into CASSLRPGIGSYEQYF.